A single sample gave rise to the 18 T cell receptor beta chains below, sequenced in a study of blood T cell repertoires in COVID-19. The repertoire was sequenced with immunoSEQ multiplex PCR; TCRdb's copy has only in-frame clones and lacks some. The sample lists hundreds of thousands of clones, roughly 85% seen once, with around 9.8% in the top ten. Sequencing was done on a sample of PBMCs or T cells enriched from blood (not recorded which). Receptors were obtained from a woman aged 45-65 years with acute COVID-19.

The chain uses TRBV5-1 and TRBJ1-5, with TRBD1 identical over 8 bases. CDR3 length: 15 residues. Germline V gene data show CDR1 as SGHRS and CDR2 as YFSETQ. Germline trimming cut 4 bases from V and 2 bases from J; bases unmatched to any gene: 5. In nucleotides, the CDR3 is TGCGCCAGCAGCGTCGGGACAGGCGGCAATCAGCCCCAGCATTTT. Translating it yields CASSVGTGGNQPQHF.

The chain links TRBV3-1 (or the pseudogene TRBV3-2) to TRBJ2-5; D possibly corresponds to TRBD1 (6 bases). Trimming pared 4 bases from V and 5 bases from J, leaving 8 bases between. Germline-derived CDR1 and CDR2 are LGHDT and YNNKEL (reference sequence). CDR3 size: 12 residues. The CDR3 coding sequence is TGTGCCAGCAGCCCGAGGGGGGAGACCCAGTACTTC. It is translated as CASSPRGETQYF.

J is TRBJ1-2 and V is TRBV4-3; 10 nucleotides line up with TRBD1. After removal of 4 bases from V and 6 bases from J, the junction contained 14 bases not matched to a gene. The CDR3 contains 17 residues. Per the germline V gene, CDR1 is LGHNA and CDR2 is YSLEER. The CDR3 DNA reads TGCGCCAGCAGCCGCGAAGGGTCACCGGGACAGGGGAATGGCTACACCTTC. Translated: CASSREGSPGQGNGYTF.

This clone occurred once. An end of the junction differs from the germline gene, which may be a read error. This sequence joins TRBV19 and TRBJ2-2; no clear D gene. The CDR3 is made up of 12 amino acids. CDR1 and CDR2 from the germline V gene are LNHDA and SQIVND (reference sequence). This CDR3 is CASRIGAGELFF. The CDR3 region has the DNA TGTGCCAGTAGAATAGGCGCTGGGGAGCTGTTTTTT.

The V and J genes are TRBV18 and TRBJ2-7; TRBD2 aligns across 9 bases. With 0 bases clipped from V and 4 bases from J, the junction kept 4 bases outside the gene matches. This CDR3 spans 15 amino acids. Germline CDR1 is KGHSH and CDR2 is LQKENI. The CDR3 region has the DNA TGTGCCAGCTCACCACCGACGAGCGGGGGGTACGAGCAGTACTTC. The encoded protein is CASSPPTSGGYEQYF.

V is TRBV14 and J is TRBJ2-7; TRBD2 aligns across 9 bases. Germline V gives CDR1 SGHDN, CDR2 FVKESK. The CDR3 length is 16 residues. Unmatched junction bases numbered 7, after V lost 4 bases and J lost 0 bases. CDR3 in amino acids: CASSPSGTSLSYEQYF. CDR3 nucleotides: TGTGCCAGCAGCCCCTCCGGGACTAGCCTCTCCTACGAGCAGTACTTC.

The J gene is TRBJ1-1, the V gene TRBV7-3, with 7 bases matching TRBD1. There are 14 residues in the CDR3. V dropped 2 bases and J dropped 9; count of bases not matched to a gene: 9. Germline CDR1 and CDR2: SGHTA and FQGTGA. In DNA, the CDR3 is TGTGCCAGCAGCTTACCGACAGGGACGGGTAAAGCTTTCTTT. Encoded protein: CASSLPTGTGKAFF.

The chain uses TRBV7-2 and TRBJ1-6; D call uncertain. Deletions cut 5 bases from V and 10 bases from J, with 12 bases between. The CDR3 runs 13 residues. The germline CDR1 and CDR2 sequences are SGHTA and FQGNSA. Here the CDR3 reads CASSPNYGSPLHF. The DNA for the CDR3 is TGTGCCAGCAGCCCGAATTACGGGTCACCCCTCCACTTT.

The chain joins TRBV30 to TRBJ1-2, with D perhaps TRBD1 (6 bases). Deletions cut 0 bases from V and 4 bases from J, with 9 bases between. Germline CDR1 and CDR2: GTSNPN and SVGIG (reference sequence). The CDR3 contains 13 residues. CDR3 sequence: CAWSVPGVYGYTF. Here the CDR3 DNA reads TGTGCCTGGAGTGTCCCAGGGGTCTATGGCTACACCTTC. Full variable domain (missing parts from reference TRBV30 and TRBJ1-2): SQTIHQWPATLVQPVGSPLSLECTVEGTSNPNLYWYRQAAGRGLQLLFYSVGIGQISSEVPQNLSASRPQDRQFILSSKKLLLSDSGFYLCAWSVPGVYGYTFGSGTRLTVV.

The chain links TRBV18 to TRBJ2-3; 12 bases fit TRBD2. J lost 0 bases, V lost 3 bases, and 1 base had no gene match. The CDR3 has 16 residues. Looked up from germline, CDR1 is KGHSH and CDR2 is LQKENI. The CDR3 region is CASSPLAGGSTDTQYF. In nucleotides, the CDR3 is TGTGCCAGCTCACCGCTAGCGGGGGGGAGCACAGATACGCAGTATTTT.

This clone occurred once. Other DNA sequences in the same sample also yield this CDR3. The chain employs TRBV5-4 and TRBJ2-3; D may be TRBD2 (5 bases). Trimming stripped 0 bases from V and 0 bases from J, with 8 bases between. From germline, CDR1 is SGHNT and CDR2 YYREEE (reference sequence). The CDR3 is 15 amino acids. The DNA for the CDR3 is TGTGCCAGCAGCTTGGGCAGGACTAGCACAGATACGCAGTATTTT. Its translation is CASSLGRTSTDTQYF. Full variable domain (missing parts from reference TRBV5-4 and TRBJ2-3): ETGVTQSPTHLIKTRGQQVTLRCSSQSGHNTVSWYQQALGQGPQFIFQYYREEENGRGNFPPRFSGLQFPNYSSELNVNALELDDSALYLCASSLGRTSTDTQYFGPGTRLTVL.

This chain uses TRBV19 with TRBJ1-3; no clear D. From germline, CDR1 is LNHDA and CDR2 SQIVND (reference sequence). This CDR3 contains 14 residues. Between the trimmed V and J ends, which lost 7 bases and 0 bases, there was a span of 10 bases. The CDR3 loop is CASTHPGSGNTIYF. The CDR3 DNA is TGTGCCAGTACCCACCCCGGCTCTGGAAACACCATATATTTT.

The CDR3 reads CASSFPQGAKTEAFF. The DNA for the CDR3 is TGTGCCAGCAGTTTTCCACAGGGGGCGAAAACTGAAGCTTTCTTT. J is TRBJ1-1 and V is TRBV6-2 or TRBV6-3; 9 bases are a match to TRBD1. The CDR3 extends over 15 amino acids. Trimming cost V 4 bases and J 5 bases; bases outside gene matches: 8. The V gene's germline CDR1 is MNHEY and CDR2 SVGEGT.

The chain couples TRBV11-1 to TRBJ2-7; TRBD2 matches 13 bases. The CDR3 extends over 15 amino acids. Germline CDR1 SGHAT, CDR2 FQDESV (reference sequence). V lost 5 bases to trimming and J lost 2 bases; unmatched junction nucleotides: 3. CDR3 residues: CASSVGTSGAYEQYF. The DNA for the CDR3 is TGTGCCAGCAGCGTCGGGACTAGCGGGGCCTACGAGCAGTACTTC. The full variable domain, rest sourced from reference TRBV11-1 and TRBJ2-7, is EAEVAQSPRYKITEKSQAVAFWCDPISGHATLYWYRQILGQGPELLVQFQDESVVDDSQLPKDRFSAERLKGVDSTLKIQPAELGDSAMYLCASSVGTSGAYEQYFGPGTRLTVT.

The J gene is TRBJ2-2, the V gene TRBV9; unclear D gene. The CDR3 extends over 12 amino acids. Germline CDR1 is SGDLS and CDR2 is YYNGEE. Trimming removed 1 base from V and 6 bases from J, with 4 bases in between. CDR3 in DNA: TGTGCCAGCAGCGTATATGCCGGGGAGCTGTTTTTT. Its translation: CASSVYAGELFF.

V and J are TRBV7-9 and TRBJ1-3; D is possibly TRBD1 (5 bases). The germline V and J ends were trimmed by 6 bases and 4 bases, with 16 bases remaining between them. There are 15 residues in the CDR3. The V gene's germline CDR1 is SEHNR and CDR2 FQNEAQ (reference sequence). CDR3 sequence: CASSSPGGSGNTIYF. For the CDR3, the DNA is TGTGCCAGCAGTTCACCCGGGGGGTCAGGAAACACCATATATTTT.

This clone was recorded a few times. The genes are TRBV20-1 and TRBJ2-1, with 8 bases lining up with TRBD2. From germline, CDR1 is DFQATT and CDR2 SNEGSKA (reference sequence). The CDR3 runs to 14 residues. Germline trimming cut 3 bases from V and 4 bases from J; bases unmatched to any gene: 5. This chain's CDR3 is CSASISGVYNEQFF. The CDR3 nucleotides are TGCAGTGCTAGTATTAGCGGGGTTTACAATGAGCAGTTCTTC.

The chain joins TRBV11-1 to TRBJ2-3; D is perhaps TRBD2 (6 bases). The germline V gene has CDR1 SGHAT and CDR2 FQDESV (reference sequence). V lost 5 bases to trimming and J lost 6 bases, with 18 bases between them. The CDR3 contains 15 residues. As DNA, the CDR3 is TGTGCCAGCAGCGAGGGAGGTTCGATCGGGGATACGCAGTATTTT. This translates into CASSEGGSIGDTQYF.